What follows are 25 T cell receptor beta chains derived from one specimen sequenced in a study of tumor-infiltrating lymphocytes in localized non-small cell lung cancer (dated by TCRdb to about 2021). Library preparation used the immunoSEQ multiplex PCR assay. The immuneACCESS repertoire file appears here via TCRdb, limited to in-frame rearrangements. These files lack a portion of the clones; in checked studies, under half of the deficit traces to unresolved V genes, and the cause of the others is not known. The sample table contains 17,000 or so clones; only one count was recorded for less than 80% of them. Over 6% of the sample lies in the top ten. Sequencing was performed on lung tumor tissue. All receptors come from a human donor with non-small cell lung cancer.

The chain couples TRBV13 to TRBJ2-2, with D possibly TRBD2 on 6 matching bases. The CDR3 length is 15 residues. Germline V gene data show CDR1 as PRHDT and CDR2 as FYEKMQ (reference sequence). V was shortened by 5 bases and J by 4 bases, with 14 bases between the two germline ends. CDR3 sequence (DNA): TGTGCCAGCAGCATGCAAAGCGGGCTCACCGGGGAGCTGTTTTTT. Translation: CASSMQSGLTGELFF.

The chain joins TRBV18 to TRBJ2-5; 12 positions match TRBD2. This CDR3 is 20 amino acids long. Germline lookup yields CDR1 KGHSH and CDR2 LQKENI. V was pared by 3 bases and J by 1 base, with 15 bases of the junction left unmatched. The CDR3 DNA follows: TGTGCCAGCTCACCCACCATCGGACTAGCGGGGAGTTTATCCCAAGAGACCCAGTACTTC. This translates into CASSPTIGLAGSLSQETQYF.

The genes are TRBV28 and TRBJ1-2, with a weak D call TRBD1 (6 bases). Germline CDR1 MDHEN, CDR2 SYDVKM. The CDR3 length is 14 residues. With 6 bases removed from V and 6 bases from J, the gap between germline ends came to 17 bases. The chain's CDR3 is CASRAGQFKDGYTF. CDR3 in DNA: TGTGCCAGCAGGGCGGGACAATTTAAGGATGGCTACACCTTC.

This clone appeared a single time. The V and J genes are TRBV18 and TRBJ2-5; D gene unclear. This CDR3 is 14 amino acids long. Deletions cut 8 bases from V and 0 bases from J, with 13 bases between. From germline, CDR1 is KGHSH and CDR2 LQKENI. The CDR3 DNA follows: TGTGCCAGCGCAATCCGTATTCACCAAGAGACCCAGTACTTC. It specifies CASAIRIHQETQYF.

The chain has TRBV29-1 and TRBJ1-1; 7 positions agree with TRBD1. V was clipped by 4 bases and J by 4 bases; unmatched bases: 9. This CDR3 is 14 amino acids long. Germline V gene lookup returns CDR1 SQVTM and CDR2 ANQGSEA. CDR3 sequence: CSVAQGTASTEAFF. The CDR3 coding sequence is TGCAGCGTTGCCCAAGGGACAGCATCCACTGAAGCTTTCTTT.

This chain's CDR3 is CASSEGGATDTQYF. The CDR3 DNA sequence: TGTGCCAGCAGTGAAGGGGGAGCCACAGATACGCAGTATTTT. The V gene is TRBV25-1, the J gene TRBJ2-3; D is perhaps TRBD1 or TRBD2 (5 bases each). CDR3 length equals 14 residues. Germline values: CDR1 MGHDK, CDR2 SYGVNS. V lost 2 bases to trimming and J lost 2 bases, with 8 bases between them.

CDR3 DNA: TGTGCCAGCAGCGCGCGGGACACTTACAATGAGCAGTTCTTC. Translated: CASSARDTYNEQFF. The chain employs TRBV9 and TRBJ2-1; either TRBD1 or TRBD2 may supply D (6 bases each). The length of the CDR3 is 14 residues. The germline gives CDR1 SGDLS, CDR2 YYNGEE. Deletions cut 3 bases from V and 4 bases from J, with 11 bases between.

V usage is TRBV25-1 and J usage is TRBJ1-1, with D uncertain. The V end lost 1 base, the J end lost 12 bases, and 15 bases lay between the germline ends. This CDR3 spans 13 amino acids. CDR1 and CDR2 from the germline V gene are MGHDK and SYGVNS. The CDR3 DNA reads as TGTGCCAGCAGTGAATTATACGGGGAACCGACTTTCTTT. Translation gives CASSELYGEPTFF.

The gene calls are TRBV4-3 and TRBJ1-4; 9 positions agree with TRBD1. There are 16 residues in the CDR3. Germline CDR1 reads LGHNA; CDR2 reads YSLEER. The trim removed 4 bases at V and 5 bases at J, leaving 8 bases unmatched. DNA for the CDR3: TGCGCCAGCAGCCGAGGCCCGACAGGGGGGAATGAAAAACTGTTTTTT. Translation gives CASSRGPTGGNEKLFF.

The chain has TRBV9 and TRBJ2-1; D is ambiguous. Trimming shortened V by 1 base and J by 2 bases, and 10 bases separated the two germline ends. From germline, CDR1 is SGDLS and CDR2 YYNGEE. The CDR3 spans 15 residues. The CDR3 loop reads CASSVRSTPYNEQFF. In DNA, the CDR3 is TGTGCCAGCAGCGTACGGAGTACACCCTACAATGAGCAGTTCTTC.

The chain uses TRBV29-1 and TRBJ2-1; 12 nucleotides match TRBD2. This CDR3 is built from 13 residues. CDR1 and CDR2 from the germline V gene are SQVTM and ANQGSEA. Trimming took 6 bases from V and 9 from J; bases not matched to a gene: 6. Here the CDR3 DNA reads TGCAGCGTATCCCGGACTAGCGGGGTTGAGCAGTTCTTC. Translation: CSVSRTSGVEQFF.

CDR3 loop: CASRETYTEAFF. The DNA for the CDR3 is TGTGCCAGCAGGGAGACGTACACTGAAGCTTTCTTT. The V gene is TRBV2, the J gene TRBJ1-1; no firm D call. V lost 6 bases and J lost 3, with 8 bases in between. The CDR3 runs to 12 residues. The germline gives CDR1 SNHLY, CDR2 FYNNEI.

In this sample, this clone turned up a few times. The rearrangement uses TRBV7-2 and TRBJ1-3; a weak D match, TRBD1 (5 bases). The germline gives CDR1 SGHTA, CDR2 FQGNSA. The CDR3 extends over 15 amino acids. The V end was cut by 4 bases, the J end by 0 bases, with 10 bases between. CDR3 sequence: CASSSDRTSGNTIYF. The DNA for the CDR3 is TGTGCCAGCAGCTCCGACAGAACCTCTGGAAACACCATATATTTT. Using reference TRBV7-2 and TRBJ1-3 for the parts outside the CDR3, the full variable domain is GAGVSQSPSNKVTEKGKDVELRCDPISGHTALYWYRQSLGQGLEFLIYFQGNSAPDKSGLPSDRFSAERTGGSVSTLTIQRTQQEDSAVYLCASSSDRTSGNTIYFGEGSWLTVV.

The rearrangement joins TRBV9 to TRBJ1-1, with 10 bases aligning to TRBD1. The CDR3 has 17 residues. The V and J ends lost 4 bases and 0 bases, in that order; junction bases with no gene match: 9. Germline V gene sequence: CDR1 SGDLS, CDR2 YYNGEE. Here the CDR3 reads CASSPSPGQGMNTEAFF. CDR3 coding DNA: TGTGCCAGCAGCCCTTCCCCGGGACAGGGGATGAACACTGAAGCTTTCTTT.

The genes are TRBV9 and TRBJ2-7; maybe TRBD1 (6 bases). CDR3 length: 15 residues. Germline V CDR1 and CDR2: SGDLS, YYNGEE. V lost 0 bases and J 3 bases, leaving 13 bases between the germline ends. The CDR3 protein is CASSVGYSRGYEQYF. The CDR3 DNA is TGTGCCAGCAGCGTAGGATATTCCAGGGGCTACGAGCAGTACTTC.

V gene TRBV9 combines with J gene TRBJ2-1; D remains ambiguous. Deletions cut 1 base from V and 4 bases from J, with 12 bases between. The CDR3 consists of 15 residues. Per the germline V gene, CDR1 is SGDLS and CDR2 is YYNGEE. This CDR3 reads CASSVTGQVYNEQFF. CDR3 DNA sequence: TGTGCCAGCAGCGTAACTGGGCAGGTTTACAATGAGCAGTTCTTC.

Comments on this clone: A junction boundary mismatches the germline segment, possibly from a read error. The DNA for the CDR3 is TGTGCCAGCAGCATAGCGGCCGGGACAAGGTTTCCCAATGAAGCTTTCTTT. Translated: CASSIAAGTRFPNEAFF. The rearrangement links TRBV7-9 to TRBJ1-1, with D perhaps matching TRBD1 (6 bases). The CDR3 is 17 amino acids. Germline-derived CDR1 and CDR2 are SEHNR and FQNEAQ (reference sequence).

This clone was picked up a small number of times. The chain has TRBV6-1 and TRBJ2-7; the match to TRBD1 covers 9 bases. The CDR3 totals 13 residues. V was clipped by 8 bases and J by 5 bases; unmatched bases: 7. The germline gives CDR1 MNHNS, CDR2 SASEGT. The CDR3 sequence: CASVGTGFHEQYF. In nucleotides, the CDR3 is TGTGCCAGCGTCGGGACAGGGTTCCACGAGCAGTACTTC.

This clone was seen a single time. The rearrangement uses TRBV6-4 and TRBJ2-3; TRBD2 matches at 8 bases. The CDR3 is made up of 16 amino acids. Germline loops: CDR1 MRHNA, CDR2 SNTAGT. V lost 3 bases and J lost 0; bases outside the gene matches: 5. The CDR3, as DNA: TGTGCCAGCAGTGAAACGGCGGGAGGTAGCACAGATACGCAGTATTTT. Translation: CASSETAGGSTDTQYF.

The chain combines TRBV7-8 with TRBJ2-2; D is possibly TRBD2 (6 bases). Germline V CDR1 and CDR2: SGHVS, FQNEAQ. The CDR3 length is 15 residues. Trimming removed 6 bases from V and 1 base from J, with 12 bases in between. The DNA of the CDR3 is TGTGCCAGCAGAACTACGGGAGTGAACACCGGGGAGCTGTTTTTT. Translating gives CASRTTGVNTGELFF.

This clone was seen a few times. The CDR3 DNA is TGTGCCAGCGAGGCTAGCGCTTCCTACGAGCAGTACTTC. It is translated as CASEASASYEQYF. This rearrangement joins TRBV6-1 to TRBJ2-7; TRBD2 might be the D (6 bases). CDR1 is MNHNS and CDR2 is SASEGT in the germline V gene. The V and J ends lost 8 bases and 1 base respectively, with 12 bases between them. This CDR3 is built from 13 residues.

The sample holds one count of this clone. This chain uses TRBV5-5 with TRBJ2-7, with TRBD1 identical over 7 bases. The ends lost 2 bases at V and 3 bases at J; junction bases unmatched: 5. The CDR3 loop spans 14 amino acids. CDR1 and CDR2 from the germline V gene are SGHKS and YYEKEE (reference sequence). CDR3 sequence (DNA): TGTGCCAGCAGCTTAGGGCCAGGGGGCTACGAGCAGTACTTC. Translation gives CASSLGPGGYEQYF.

This chain uses TRBV6-6 with TRBJ1-5, with TRBD1 matching 7 bases. V lost 2 bases, J lost 6 bases, and 10 bases stayed unmatched. Looked up from germline, CDR1 is MNHNY and CDR2 is SVGAGI (reference sequence). There are 16 residues in the CDR3. The CDR3 nucleotides are TGTGCCAGCAGTTACCCACATGACAGGGCCAGTCAGCCCCAGCATTTT. It is translated as CASSYPHDRASQPQHF.

The chain is built from TRBV2 and TRBJ2-7, with a possible D match to TRBD1 (6 bases). There are 14 residues in the CDR3. The V and J ends lost 4 bases and 1 base respectively, with 11 bases between them. Germline values: CDR1 SNHLY, CDR2 FYNNEI. CDR3 nucleotide sequence: TGTGCCAGCAGTGTACTTGGACAGTCCTACGAGCAGTACTTC. Protein: CASSVLGQSYEQYF. Combining the CDR3 with reference TRBV2 and TRBJ2-7 gives the whole variable domain EPEVTQTPSHQVTQMGQEVILRCVPISNHLYFYWYRQILGQKVEFLVSFYNNEISEKSEIFDDQFSVERPDGSNFTLKIRSTKLEDSAMYFCASSVLGQSYEQYFGPGTRLTVT.

A few counts support this clone. The rearrangement uses TRBV5-6 and TRBJ2-7; weak D call: TRBD1 (5 bases). The CDR3 loop spans 13 amino acids. Germline loops: CDR1 SGHDT, CDR2 YYEEEE. V was cut by 0 bases and J by 6 bases, with 10 bases left in between. As DNA, the CDR3 is TGTGCCAGCAGCTTGGGATGGGGCGGCGAGCAGTACTTC. As protein: CASSLGWGGEQYF.